This T cell receptor beta chain was sequenced during a study of T cells in Graves' hyperthyroidism and ophthalmopathy. It was RNA transcripts that yielded the amplified TCR beta CDR3 regions. An initial round of RT-PCR targeting the TCR CDR3 relied on the HTBI primer set. Each CDR3 protein is one row after TCRdb ran MiXCR on the multiplex PCR reads. This sample has approximately 630,000 distinct CDR3 sequences, with 15% to 20% found just once. On this clonotype itself: Its antigen is still unknown.

Findings of the study overall: Blood samples included most of the expanded thyroid clonotypes exceeding 0.001.

This TCR was sampled from a woman aged 30 to 39 with Graves' hyperthyroidism. Sequencing input: blood.

The CDR3 reads CASSDHREQGDTQYF. The CDR3 DNA is TGTGCCAGCAGCGACCACCGGGAGCAGGGAGATACGCAGTATTTT. This chain joins TRBV9 and TRBJ2-3; possible D gene TRBD2, 6 bases. Germline CDR1 SGDLS, CDR2 YYNGEE. V was trimmed by 3 bases and J by 5 bases, leaving 16 bases between them. This CDR3 has 15 residues.